The subject of this entry is one T cell receptor (beta chain). V shed 4 bases and J 0 bases; nucleotides not matched to a gene: 8. This CDR3 comprises 16 residues. Germline V CDR1 and CDR2: LNHDA, SQIVND (reference sequence). These data come from a study of cytomegalovirus exposure and HLA in healthy donors. Generated by immunoSEQ multiplex PCR, the TCRdb table keeps only in-frame clones and is missing some. The sample has approximately 100,000 clones; around 93% are singletons. The rearrangement uses TRBV19 and TRBJ1-1, with TRBD1 identical over 7 bases. Sequenced: PBMCs. The receptor comes from a woman in her thirties in good health and CMV-seropositive. The CDR3 is CASSNRQGRVNTEAFF. The CDR3, as DNA: TGTGCCAGTAGTAACAGACAGGGTCGCGTGAACACTGAAGCTTTCTTT.